The 32 T cell receptor beta chains below come from one sample, sequenced in a study of early T cells in non-severe SARS-CoV-2 infection. A single record per CDR3 protein comes from TCRdb applying MiXCR to the 5' RACE reads. The sample lists about 40,000 distinct CDR3 sequences, 5% to 6.5% occurring once. Specimen: whole blood, collected at baseline. Receptors were obtained from an adult who was a healthcare worker with PCR-confirmed SARS-CoV-2 infection or an uninfected control (not recorded which).

This clonotype has more than one count but fewer than ten. This chain uses TRBV7-2 with TRBJ2-7, with 9 bases that match TRBD2. The CDR3 has 15 residues. V lost 5 bases, J lost 6 bases, and 11 bases stayed unmatched. Germline values: CDR1 SGHTA, CDR2 FQGNSA. CDR3 bases: TGTGCCAGCAGCCTAAGGGGTAGCGGGAGCGGCGAGCAGTACGTC. This sequence encodes CASSLRGSGSGEQYV.

This chain uses TRBV11-2 with TRBJ2-1, with 9 bases aligning to TRBD1. Germline-derived CDR1 and CDR2 are SGHAT and FQNNGV. This CDR3 has 16 amino acids. V shed 5 bases and J 8 bases; nucleotides not matched to a gene: 13. CDR3 residues: CASSRLRRGQGHEQFF. In DNA form, the CDR3 reads TGTGCCAGCAGCCGCCTACGAAGGGGACAGGGCCATGAGCAGTTCTTC.

At least ten counts were recorded for this clonotype. The chain employs TRBV6-2 or TRBV6-3 and TRBJ2-1; TRBD2 agrees at 7 bases. This CDR3 comprises 18 residues. Germline trimming cut 2 bases from V and 0 bases from J; bases unmatched to any gene: 10. Germline-derived CDR1 and CDR2 are MNHEY and SVGEGT. The CDR3 DNA follows: TGTGCCAGCAGTTACCCCCTCCCCGGCGGGAGCTCCTACAATGAGCAGTTCTTC. Protein: CASSYPLPGGSSYNEQFF.

At least ten counts were recorded for this clonotype. The chain carries TRBV30 and TRBJ2-1; 7 bases align to TRBD1. The J segment lost 14 bases and the V segment lost 0 bases, leaving 4 bases of the junction unmatched. CDR3 length: 11 amino acids. CDR1 is GTSNPN and CDR2 is SVGIG in the germline V gene (reference sequence). In DNA, the CDR3 is TGTGCCTGGAGTGTGGACAGGCAAAAGTTCTTC. Protein product: CAWSVDRQKFF.

This clonotype was found a few times. The chain recombines TRBV19 with TRBJ2-1; D perhaps matches TRBD1 (6 bases). The germline gives CDR1 LNHDA, CDR2 SQIVND (reference sequence). V was cut by 1 base and J by 4 bases, with 8 bases left in between. The length of the CDR3 is 14 residues. The CDR3 region has the DNA TGTGCCAGTAGTATAGGGACAGCTTACAATGAGCAGTTCTTC. Translation gives CASSIGTAYNEQFF.

This clonotype was counted many times. The V call is TRBV9, the J call TRBJ2-2; the D is unclear. Germline V gene data show CDR1 as SGDLS and CDR2 as YYNGEE. This CDR3 spans 15 amino acids. V was cut by 2 bases and J by 6 bases, with 14 bases left in between. CDR3 sequence reads: CASSVVQRASGELFF. In DNA form, the CDR3 reads TGTGCCAGCAGCGTTGTCCAGCGAGCCTCCGGGGAGCTGTTTTTT. Filled out from reference TRBV9 and TRBJ2-2, the complete variable domain reads DSGVTQTPKHLITATGQRVTLRCSPRSGDLSVYWYQQSLDQGLQFLIQYYNGEERAKGNILERFSAQQFPDLHSELNLSSLELGDSALYFCASSVVQRASGELFFGEGSRLTVL.

The gene calls are TRBV28 and TRBJ2-7; TRBD1 aligns across 7 bases. The CDR3 runs 16 residues. Germline V CDR1 and CDR2: MDHEN, SYDVKM. V lost 4 bases, J lost 3 bases, and 12 bases stayed unmatched. CDR3 loop: CASSSSYGQARYEQYF. The CDR3 nucleotides read TGTGCCAGCAGTTCCTCATATGGACAGGCCCGCTACGAGCAGTACTTC.

This clonotype was picked up one time. A much larger clone lies one base from this, so it may be a read error. The chain links TRBV6-1 to TRBJ2-5; D unresolved. Trimming shortened V by 7 bases and J by 2 bases, and 17 bases separated the two germline ends. The CDR3 totals 15 residues. Germline CDR1 and CDR2: MNHNS and SASEGT. CDR3 loop: CASNGRSGVQETQYF. In DNA, the CDR3 is TGTGCCAGCAACGGACGTTCTGGGGTACAAGAGACCCAGTACTTC.

This clonotype was seen ten or more times. This rearrangement joins TRBV3-1 to TRBJ2-3; 7 nucleotides match TRBD2. Trimming took 0 bases from V and 2 from J; bases not matched to a gene: 8. This CDR3 has 17 amino acids. Germline CDR1 reads LGHDT; CDR2 reads YNNKEL (reference sequence). For the CDR3, the DNA is TGTGCCAGCAGCCAAGATCGGGCGGGAGCCCCCACAGATACGCAGTATTTT. Its protein product is CASSQDRAGAPTDTQYF.

The table lists this clonotype with many counts. The genes are TRBV29-1 and TRBJ2-3; D gene unclear. The CDR3 length is 13 residues. Looked up from germline, CDR1 is SQVTM and CDR2 is ANQGSEA. Trimming removed 3 bases from V and 2 bases from J, with 9 bases in between. The CDR3 is CSVEGIYTDTQYF. In DNA form, the CDR3 reads TGCAGCGTTGAGGGCATCTACACAGATACGCAGTATTTT.

V gene TRBV7-8 combines with J gene TRBJ1-4; D remains ambiguous. Trimming removed 5 bases at V and 10 bases at J, with 17 bases between. CDR3 length equals 14 residues. Germline CDR1 and CDR2: SGHVS and FQNEAQ. CDR3 coding DNA: TGTGCCAGCAGCCACCGGCAAACGAAAGGAAAACTGTTTTTT. Translating it yields CASSHRQTKGKLFF.

The table lists this clonotype with many counts. The rearrangement uses TRBV7-2 and TRBJ2-5, with D possibly TRBD2 on 5 matching bases. CDR3 length: 14 amino acids. The germline V gene encodes CDR1 SGHTA and CDR2 FQGNSA. V dropped 5 bases and J dropped 5 bases, with 15 bases sitting between them. The CDR3 reads CASSATSLTETQYF. The CDR3 nucleotides are TGTGCCAGCAGCGCCACTAGTCTGACGGAGACCCAGTACTTC.

V usage is TRBV5-1 and J usage is TRBJ1-4; 7 bases agree with TRBD1. This CDR3 is built from 14 residues. The germline V gene encodes CDR1 SGHRS and CDR2 YFSETQ. Trimming cost V 2 bases and J 8 bases; bases outside gene matches: 6. CDR3 bases: TGCGCCAGCAGCTTAGCCGGGACAGAGGAAAAACTGTTTTTT. It yields the protein CASSLAGTEEKLFF.

This clonotype was counted at least ten times. The chain carries TRBV27 and TRBJ1-5, with no clear D. Germline V gene sequence: CDR1 MNHEY, CDR2 SMNVEV (reference sequence). The CDR3 is made up of 14 amino acids. V was cut by 4 bases and J by 1 base, with 8 bases left in between. The CDR3, as DNA: TGTGCCAGCAGTTGGCAAGGAAGCAATCAGCCCCAGCATTTT. Protein product: CASSWQGSNQPQHF.

This clonotype showed up many times. The chain recombines TRBV24-1 with TRBJ2-3, with 8 bases that match TRBD1. This CDR3 region has 14 residues. With V trimmed by 5 bases and J by 9 bases, 9 bases remained unmatched. Germline V CDR1 and CDR2: KGHDR, SFDVKD. CDR3: CATSATGQGWTQYF. In nucleotides, the CDR3 is TGTGCCACCAGTGCGACAGGACAGGGATGGACGCAGTATTTT.

This clonotype was recorded at least ten times. The CDR3 bases are TGTGCCACCTTATCCGAATATGGCTACACCTTC. It is translated as CATLSEYGYTF. This chain links TRBV24-1 with TRBJ1-2; no clear D gene. Germline CDR1 and CDR2: KGHDR and SFDVKD. CDR3 length: 11 residues. Deletions cut 9 bases from V and 5 bases from J, with 9 bases between.

At least ten counts were recorded for this clonotype. The chain uses TRBV6-2 or TRBV6-3 and TRBJ2-7, with D possibly matching TRBD2 (6 bases). CDR1 and CDR2 (germline): MNHEY, SVGEGT. Trimming took 4 bases from V and 0 from J, leaving 13 bases between them. This CDR3 has 15 amino acids. CDR3 region: CASSFGGAPSYEQYV. The DNA of the CDR3 is TGTGCCAGCAGTTTCGGCGGGGCACCCTCCTACGAGCAGTACGTC.

At least ten counts were recorded for this clonotype. The J gene is TRBJ2-5, the V gene TRBV7-6; D call uncertain. Trimming pared 2 bases from V and 1 base from J, leaving 17 bases between. The germline gives CDR1 SGHVS, CDR2 FNYEAQ. The CDR3 runs 17 residues. The DNA for the CDR3 is TGTGCCAGCAGCTTAATGGGCTCCACAGCCCGCCAAGAGACCCAGTACTTC. It codes for CASSLMGSTARQETQYF. Supplemented by reference TRBV7-6 and TRBJ2-5, the full variable domain reads GAGVSQSPRYKVTKRGQDVALRCDPISGHVSLYWYRQALGQGPEFLTYFNYEAQQDKSGLPNDRFSAERPEGSISTLTIQRTEQRDSAMYRCASSLMGSTARQETQYFGPGTRLLVL.

This clonotype was found many times. The V call is TRBV7-3, the J call TRBJ2-1; 11 bases are shared with TRBD2. V was pared by 5 bases and J by 9 bases, with 12 bases of the junction left unmatched. The CDR3 totals 16 residues. Germline V gene sequence: CDR1 SGHTA, CDR2 FQGTGA. In DNA, the CDR3 is TGTGCCAGCAGCCCCATAGCGGGAGGGCTGCGGGCTGAGCAGTTCTTC. This translates into CASSPIAGGLRAEQFF.

Ten or more counts support this clonotype. This rearrangement joins TRBV4-3 to TRBJ2-1; D call uncertain. The CDR3 is 14 amino acids. CDR1 is LGHNA and CDR2 is YSLEER in the germline V gene. Trimming pared 4 bases from V and 5 bases from J, leaving 12 bases between. The CDR3 sequence is CASSLSLGNNEQFF. DNA of the CDR3: TGCGCCAGCAGCCTGTCCTTAGGAAACAATGAGCAGTTCTTC.

This clonotype was picked up many times. This chain joins TRBV24-1 and TRBJ2-3; no definite D call. The V end was cut by 3 bases, the J end by 0 bases, with 9 bases between. This CDR3 comprises 15 residues. From germline, CDR1 is KGHDR and CDR2 SFDVKD. The chain's CDR3 is CATSDRAESTDTQYF. The CDR3 DNA reads as TGTGCCACCAGTGATCGGGCAGAAAGCACAGATACGCAGTATTTT.

This clonotype was counted a few times. This chain joins TRBV3-1 and TRBJ2-1; 8 nucleotides agree with TRBD1. CDR1 and CDR2 (germline): LGHDT, YNNKEL (reference sequence). This CDR3 spans 15 amino acids. With 4 bases clipped from V and 9 bases from J, the junction kept 11 bases outside the gene matches. Here the CDR3 DNA reads TGTGCCAGCAGCCCCAGGGCGGACAGGGAGAGTGAGCAGTTCTTC. Amino acid sequence: CASSPRADRESEQFF.

This clonotype was detected only a few times. This chain connects TRBV7-9 to TRBJ1-1; tentative D call: TRBD1 (6 bases). Germline CDR1 SEHNR, CDR2 FQNEAQ (reference sequence). V lost 3 bases, J lost 5 bases, and 13 bases lay in between. The CDR3 consists of 14 residues. The CDR3, as DNA: TGTGCCAGCAGCTTCACAGGGCTGGGGACTGAAGCTTTCTTT. Its protein product is CASSFTGLGTEAFF. The complete variable domain, with remaining parts taken from reference TRBV7-9 and TRBJ1-1, reads DTGVSQNPRHKITKRGQNVTFRCDPISEHNRLYWYRQTLGQGPEFLTYFQNEAQLEKSRLLSDRFSAERPKGSFSTLEIQRTEQGDSAMYLCASSFTGLGTEAFFGQGTRLTVV.

This clonotype was seen many times. The V call is TRBV6-5, the J call TRBJ2-5, with unresolved D. Germline-derived CDR1 and CDR2 are MNHEY and SVGAGI. V was pared by 2 bases and J by 3 bases, with 4 bases between. This CDR3 spans 12 amino acids. CDR3 DNA: TGTGCCAGCAGTTACGGGGAAGAGACCCAGTACTTC. Its protein product is CASSYGEETQYF.

This clonotype was observed many times. The gene calls are TRBV5-1 and TRBJ2-7; 10 nucleotides match TRBD2. Trimming at V came to 3 bases and at J to 2 bases, leaving 8 bases not matched to a gene. This CDR3 contains 16 residues. The germline V gene has CDR1 SGHRS and CDR2 YFSETQ. The CDR3 here is CASSSSTSGIPYEQYF. The CDR3 DNA reads as TGCGCCAGCAGCTCAAGCACTAGCGGGATTCCCTACGAGCAGTACTTC.

This clonotype showed up many times. The chain recombines TRBV10-2 with TRBJ2-7; D is perhaps TRBD2 (6 bases). Trimming cost V 7 bases and J 3 bases, with 13 bases left between them. Germline assignment: CDR1 WSHSY and CDR2 SAAADI. The CDR3 is 13 amino acids. The CDR3 region is CASIVSGHYEQYF. The CDR3 region has the DNA TGCGCCAGCATAGTTAGCGGACACTACGAGCAGTACTTC.

This clonotype came up a few times. The gene calls are TRBV7-9 and TRBJ2-3; D not certain. This CDR3 contains 12 residues. Germline values: CDR1 SEHNR, CDR2 FQNEAQ (reference sequence). The ends were cut back, 5 bases at V and 4 bases at J, with 7 bases in the middle. CDR3 in DNA: TGTGCCAGCAGCCCGGGCGCAGATACGCAGTATTTT. Encoded protein: CASSPGADTQYF.

This clonotype appeared a few times. The chain carries TRBV5-1 and TRBJ2-7; 7 nucleotides agree with TRBD1. The CDR3 is 14 residues long. V shed 4 bases and J 2 bases; nucleotides not matched to a gene: 6. Germline loops: CDR1 SGHRS, CDR2 YFSETQ. CDR3: CASSSQTGAYEQYF. CDR3 DNA: TGCGCCAGCAGCAGCCAAACAGGGGCCTACGAGCAGTACTTC.

This clonotype counts as medium-sized (0.01 to 0.1%). V is TRBV7-6 and J is TRBJ2-1; no reliable D call. Trimming pared 2 bases from V and 10 bases from J, leaving 18 bases between. Germline assignment: CDR1 SGHVS and CDR2 FNYEAQ. The CDR3 length is 15 residues. Written as DNA, the CDR3 is TGTGCCAGCAGCTTAACTGGGCACGCAATCCCCGAGCAGTTCTTC. Amino acids: CASSLTGHAIPEQFF.

This clonotype has a count of ten or more. Written as DNA, the CDR3 is TGTGCCAGCTCACGGGCGAGGGGGGAAGGCGAGCAGTACGTC. Translated: CASSRARGEGEQYV. This chain joins TRBV18 and TRBJ2-7, with D perhaps matching TRBD1 or TRBD2 (6 bases each). The germline V gene encodes CDR1 KGHSH and CDR2 LQKENI. CDR3 length: 14 residues. V lost 4 bases, J lost 6 bases, and 16 bases lay in between.

This clonotype has ten or more counts. The chain is built from TRBV30 and TRBJ2-1; 9 bases map to TRBD2. V was clipped by 3 bases and J by 6 bases; unmatched bases: 12. Germline CDR1 GTSNPN, CDR2 SVGIG (reference sequence). The CDR3 has 16 residues. This CDR3 reads CAWSDVTSGLGNEQFF. The DNA for the CDR3 is TGTGCCTGGAGCGACGTGACTAGCGGCCTTGGCAATGAGCAGTTCTTC.

This clonotype was detected many times. The chain employs TRBV20-1 and TRBJ2-1, with 8 nucleotides matching TRBD2. The germline CDR1 and CDR2 sequences are DFQATT and SNEGSKA (reference sequence). The CDR3 is 14 residues long. J gave up 3 bases and V 4 bases, and 5 bases lay outside the gene matches. The CDR3 region has the DNA TGCAGTGCTACCTTCGGGAGGGGCTACAATGAGCAGTTCTTC. Translation gives CSATFGRGYNEQFF.